This T cell receptor (beta chain) was documented in a study of cytomegalovirus exposure and HLA in healthy donors. The V and J ends lost 5 bases and 2 bases respectively, with 10 bases between them. Germline CDR1 is SGHNT and CDR2 is YENEEA. CDR3 length: 13 amino acids. Vbeta (60) and Jbeta (13) primers were used in the PCR. Clones were sequenced by immunoSEQ multiplex PCR, and TCRdb holds only the in-frame ones, with some missing. The repertoire consists of 100,000 to 150,000 clones, with approximately 86% occurring once and the leading ten covering under 2%. Specimen: PBMCs. V is TRBV11-3 and J is TRBJ2-7; D is ambiguous. The sequence was obtained from a boy between 5 and 17 years old in good health and CMV-seronegative. The CDR3 DNA sequence: TGTGCCAGCAGCCCCAGACTTCCCTACGAGCAGTACTTC. Translation: CASSPRLPYEQYF. The complete variable domain, with remaining parts taken from reference TRBV11-3 and TRBJ2-7, reads EAGVVQSPRYKIIEKKQPVAFWCNPISGHNTLYWYLQNLGQGPELLIRYENEEAVDDSQLPKDRFSAERLKGVDSTLKIQPAELGDSAVYLCASSPRLPYEQYFGPGTRLTVT.